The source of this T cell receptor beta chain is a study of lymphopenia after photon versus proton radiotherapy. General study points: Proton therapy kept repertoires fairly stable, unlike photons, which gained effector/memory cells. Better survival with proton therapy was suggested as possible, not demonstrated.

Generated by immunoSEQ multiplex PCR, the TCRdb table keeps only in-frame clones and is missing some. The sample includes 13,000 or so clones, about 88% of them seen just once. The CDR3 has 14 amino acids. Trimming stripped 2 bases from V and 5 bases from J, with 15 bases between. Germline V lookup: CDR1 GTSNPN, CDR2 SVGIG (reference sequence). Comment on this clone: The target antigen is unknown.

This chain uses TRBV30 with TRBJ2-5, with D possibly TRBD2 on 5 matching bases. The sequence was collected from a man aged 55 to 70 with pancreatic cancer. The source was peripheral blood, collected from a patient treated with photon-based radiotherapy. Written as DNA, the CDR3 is TGTGCCTGGAGTCGGGGTGGATTTGTGGAGACCCAGTACTTC. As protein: CAWSRGGFVETQYF. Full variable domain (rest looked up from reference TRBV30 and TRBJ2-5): SQTIHQWPATLVQPVGSPLSLECTVEGTSNPNLYWYRQAAGRGLQLLFYSVGIGQISSEVPQNLSASRPQDRQFILSSKKLLLSDSGFYLCAWSRGGFVETQYFGPGTRLLVL.